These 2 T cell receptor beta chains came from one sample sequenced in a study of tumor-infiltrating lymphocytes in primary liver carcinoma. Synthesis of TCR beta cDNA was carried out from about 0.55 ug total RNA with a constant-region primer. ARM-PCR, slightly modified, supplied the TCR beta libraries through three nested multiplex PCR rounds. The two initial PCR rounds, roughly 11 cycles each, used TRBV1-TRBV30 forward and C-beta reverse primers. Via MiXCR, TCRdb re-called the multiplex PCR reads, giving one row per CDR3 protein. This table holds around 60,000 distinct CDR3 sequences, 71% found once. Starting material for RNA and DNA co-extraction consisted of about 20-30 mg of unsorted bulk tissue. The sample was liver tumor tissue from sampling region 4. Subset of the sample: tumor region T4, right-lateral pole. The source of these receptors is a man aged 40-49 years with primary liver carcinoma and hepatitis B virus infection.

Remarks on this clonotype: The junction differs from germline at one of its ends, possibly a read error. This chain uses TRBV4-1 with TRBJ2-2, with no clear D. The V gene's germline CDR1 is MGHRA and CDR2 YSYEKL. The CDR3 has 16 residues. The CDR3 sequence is CASSHWRGVNIGELFF. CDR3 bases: TGCGCCAGCAGCCACTGGAGAGGAGTGAACATCGGGGAGCTGTTTTTT.

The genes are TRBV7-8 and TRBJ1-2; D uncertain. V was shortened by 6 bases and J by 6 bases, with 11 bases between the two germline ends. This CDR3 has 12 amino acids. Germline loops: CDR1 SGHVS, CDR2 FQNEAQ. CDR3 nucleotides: TGTGCCAGCAGTACTTCCGACCATGGCTACACCTTC. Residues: CASSTSDHGYTF.